This section outlines one T cell receptor beta chain sequence together with its context. What it recognizes is unknown. The table came from immunoSEQ multiplex PCR; TCRdb's copy has only in-frame clones and leaves some out. The sample lists tens of thousands of clones, about 76% occurring once. In germline, CDR1 is SGDLS, CDR2 YYNGEE. Trimming stripped 0 bases from V and 1 base from J, with 4 bases between. The CDR3 has 13 residues. The sample comes from a study of vaccination effects on CD4 cells after COVID-19. A 10-day culture period preceded the isolation of CD4+ T cells. PCR-confirmed SARS-CoV-2 infection occurred in the person between March and December 2020. Every participant took two doses of the BNT162b2 or mRNA-1273 vaccine.

The receptor was isolated from a human donor who had a prior SARS-CoV-2 infection. V and J are TRBV9 and TRBJ1-1; D gene uncertain. Sequencing used CD4+ T cells from PBMCs cultured without peptide, obtained after COVID-19 vaccination. The CDR3 DNA reads TGTGCCAGCAGCGTAGTACAGAACACTGAAGCTTTCTTT. It translates to CASSVVQNTEAFF.